The 2 T cell receptor beta chains presented below share a single source sample, sequenced in a study of blood T cell repertoires in COVID-19. Some clones are missing from TCRdb's copy, which holds only in-frame ones; the method was immunoSEQ multiplex PCR. The table records about 120,000 clones, more than 75% of them present only once. Sequenced: peripheral blood. The receptors originated from a woman in her forties or fifties with acute or convalescent COVID-19.

V is TRBV6-2 or TRBV6-3 and J is TRBJ2-7; TRBD1 matches at 10 bases. This CDR3 contains 15 residues. CDR1 and CDR2 (germline): MNHEY, SVGEGT. Germline trimming cut 5 bases from V and 4 bases from J; bases unmatched to any gene: 8. This CDR3 reads CASSDQDRGEYEQYF. The CDR3, as DNA: TGTGCCAGCAGTGACCAGGACAGGGGGGAATACGAGCAGTACTTC.

V usage is TRBV19 and J usage is TRBJ2-7; TRBD1 is a possible D gene (5 bases). The CDR3 has 15 residues. Looked up from germline, CDR1 is LNHDA and CDR2 is SQIVND (reference sequence). V shed 6 bases and J shed 1 base, with 16 bases lying between them. CDR3 nucleotide sequence: TGTGCCAGTAGAAGACAGTATTTTGGGTCCTACGAGCAGTACTTC. Protein sequence: CASRRQYFGSYEQYF.